This TCR beta chain comes out of a study of T cell responses to AZD1222 COVID-19 vaccine (dated by TCRdb to about 2021). Turning to the overall study: AZD1222 recipients with second doses at about 4 weeks or about 12 weeks were pooled, because spike-specific TCR depth and breadth did not differ between schedules. Enrollment into the trials was organized by age into subgroups of 18-55, 56-69 and 70-plus years, and those subgroups contained approximately 160, 26 and 62 TCR-sequenced participants, respectively. TCR sequencing was performed for 230 to 250 trial participants, of whom approximately 200 were given two doses of AZD1222 and around 25 were given two doses of MenACWY control vaccine.

Sample time point, as interpreted from the label and publication: baseline before first vaccination. Vaccinee samples were obtained from the UK trials COV001 and COV002, which included a single-blind randomized controlled phase 2/3 trial of AZD1222 (ChAdOx1 nCoV-19) in healthy adults. Trial participant PBMC samples were collected at day 0 and day 28 after the second dose for TCRbeta chain sequencing. From the cysteine through the phenylalanine, the CDR3 covers 15 amino acids. The entry retains the CDR3 DNA only, 45 bases that are in frame from base 1. V is clipped by 1 base and J by 3 bases, and the sequence between their germline boundaries is 12 bases long. Per the germline V gene, MNHNS is the CDR1 and SASEGT is the CDR2. The CDR3 regions of human TCRbeta chains were analyzed by immunosequencing. The original methods were these. Repertoire TCRs were matched against a reference library of SARS-CoV-2-specific TCRs generated with the MIRA antigen-specificity platform. Breadth meant the fraction of unique TCRs that were SARS-CoV-2-associated, whereas depth meant the fraction of total T cells that were SARS-CoV-2-associated. Using the MIRA data, each spike-specific TCR was mapped to the spike region that the TCR reacts to and placed in a CD4 or CD8 class. Log10-transformed breadth and depth values were compared by one-way ANOVA with Sidak's multiple comparisons tests. Held by TCRdb, this immuneACCESS table contains in-frame sequences only and omits some clones. Under half of the omission traces to an unresolved V gene where checked; the cause of the rest is unknown. The D gene and trimming were derived from the DNA, and the V and J assignments and clone size from that table. Present in this sample are approximately 85,000 clones, roughly nine tenths of which were seen just once. The ten biggest clones cover 7% of the sample.

Study-wide findings and limitations: Participants were mostly white British, with more females than males. The authors suggested clonal diversity may have been underestimated. After two AZD1222 doses, both the breadth and the depth of spike-specific TCRs were significantly higher than at day 0 and than in MenACWY recipients. No day 14 peak-response samples were available, so repertoires were characterized only after the peak T cell response. Only five to seven AZD1222 recipients were SARS-CoV-2 seropositive at baseline, limiting conclusions about previously exposed vaccinees. CD4 TCRs associated with the vaccine covered the entire spike protein, and the dominant responses were in regions 160-218 and 743-854. Reportedly, close to half of the unique spike-specific TCRs recognized epitopes lying outside the regions that are mutated in the B.1.351 and B.1.1.7 variants. The 56-69-year group was small, and its depth increase did not reach significance, likely because of low power.

For this clone: Its antigen remains unidentified. Base qualities were left out, and no much larger clone turns up one base away.

The TCR originated in an adult in good health. The chain is assembled from TRBV6-1 and TRBJ1-1; TRBD1 could be the D gene, as 5 bases match. This material consisted of peripheral blood, taken on day 0 of AZD1222 vaccination. The CDR3 region: CASSEGGSEYTEAFF. The DNA sequence reads TGTGCCAGCAGTGAAGGGGGGAGTGAGTACACTGAAGCTTTCTTT.